This T cell receptor (beta chain) was profiled in a study of T cell changes during pregnancy in multiple sclerosis. Method: immunoSEQ multiplex PCR; TCRdb's copy keeps in-frame clones and lacks some. This repertoire shows tens of thousands of clones, about 92% found once; its top ten account for 1.5%. V shed 4 bases and J 0 bases; nucleotides not matched to a gene: 8. Germline CDR1 is MDHEN and CDR2 is SYDVKM. This CDR3 has 17 residues. Sample: peripheral blood, taken in the first trimester of pregnancy. The chain employs TRBV28 and TRBJ2-1; 8 nucleotides align to TRBD1. This clonotype was sampled from a female donor with multiple sclerosis, enrolled in a pregnancy study. CDR3 sequence (DNA): TGTGCCAGCAGTTCCCTCACAGGGGGTCCCTCCTACAATGAGCAGTTCTTC. Translating it yields CASSSLTGGPSYNEQFF. Together with reference TRBV28 and TRBJ2-1, the CDR3 gives the full variable domain: DVKVTQSSRYLVKRTGEKVFLECVQDMDHENMFWYRQDPGLGLRLIYFSYDVKMKEKGDIPEGYSVSREKKERFSLILESASTNQTSMYLCASSSLTGGPSYNEQFFGPGTRLTVL.